This T cell receptor (beta chain) was observed in a study of molecular identifiers for immune sequencing clone quantification. General study findings and limits: Researchers reportedly could pick up spiked Jurkat TCR RNA from one cell mixed into some 1 million naive cells. It was shown that clones above 20 RNA copies held over 97% of effector molecules, but under 1% in naive cells.

This clonotype was seen ten or more times. The antigen is not known. The CDR3 loop spans 16 amino acids. Germline V gene sequence: CDR1 SGHVS, CDR2 FNYEAQ. Germline trimming cut 5 bases from V and 7 bases from J; bases unmatched to any gene: 14. Previously described methods and listed TCR primers produced bulk TCR libraries. MiXCR was run by TCRdb on the PCR reads, yielding one entry per CDR3 protein. The table includes tens of thousands of distinct CDR3 sequences, 19% detected once. The source material was naive CD8+ T cells from blood, with Jurkat cell RNA spiked in. Subset specified: FACS-sorted CD8+CD4-CCR7+CD45RA+ naive T cells. The chain joins TRBV7-6 to TRBJ1-1; TRBD1 matches at 9 bases. The source of this sequence is a human donor in good health. Some libraries in this study had Jurkat cell RNA spiked in. Written as DNA, the CDR3 is TGTGCCAGCAGCCCCCCGGAGGGACAGGGCTTCGGTGAAGCTTTCTTT. It is translated as CASSPPEGQGFGEAFF.